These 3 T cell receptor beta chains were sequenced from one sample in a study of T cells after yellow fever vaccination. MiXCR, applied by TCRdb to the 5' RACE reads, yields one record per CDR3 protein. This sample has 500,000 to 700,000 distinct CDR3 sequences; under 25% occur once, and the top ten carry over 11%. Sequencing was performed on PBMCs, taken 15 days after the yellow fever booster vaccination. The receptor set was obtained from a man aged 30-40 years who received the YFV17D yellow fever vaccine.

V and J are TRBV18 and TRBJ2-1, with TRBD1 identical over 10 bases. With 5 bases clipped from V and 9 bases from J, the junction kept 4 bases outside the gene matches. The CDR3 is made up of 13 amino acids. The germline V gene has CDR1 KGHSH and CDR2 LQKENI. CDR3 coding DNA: TGTGCCAGCTCAGAGGGACAGGGGAGTGAGCAGTTCTTC. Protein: CASSEGQGSEQFF.

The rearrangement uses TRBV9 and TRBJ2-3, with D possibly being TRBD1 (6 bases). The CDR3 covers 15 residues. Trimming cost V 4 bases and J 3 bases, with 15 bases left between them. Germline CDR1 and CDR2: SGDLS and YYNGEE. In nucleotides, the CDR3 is TGTGCCAGCAGCCCAACAGGGTTTGCGACAGATACGCAGTATTTT. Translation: CASSPTGFATDTQYF.

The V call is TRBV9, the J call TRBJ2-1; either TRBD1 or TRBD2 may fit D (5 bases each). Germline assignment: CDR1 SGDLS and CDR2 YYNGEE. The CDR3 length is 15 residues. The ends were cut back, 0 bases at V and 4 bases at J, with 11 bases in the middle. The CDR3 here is CASSVAIREYNEQFF. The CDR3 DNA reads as TGTGCCAGCAGCGTAGCGATCAGGGAGTACAATGAGCAGTTCTTC.